Listed here is a single T cell receptor (beta chain). Clones were sequenced by immunoSEQ multiplex PCR, and TCRdb holds only the in-frame ones, with some missing. The sample yields approximately 660,000 clones, over 75% seen once. These data originate in a study of shared T cell receptors in the human thymus. Per the germline V gene, CDR1 is MGHRA and CDR2 is YSYEKL. The junction had 5 bases not matched to a gene; V was cut back by 0 bases and J by 0 bases. This CDR3 has 16 amino acids. These data also featured in a second study, about human thymus T cells. Per that paper: Having corrective surgery for congenital heart defects, healthy Finnish infants were the ones who donated. Resections from corrective heart surgery provided thymus tissue. Apparent bias marked the V and J gene usage of thymic and blood repertoires. Related research reported highly overlapping thymic repertoires among unrelated individuals.

The specimen was thymocytes. The chain employs TRBV4-1 and TRBJ2-7; 7 positions match TRBD2. The receptor was isolated from a boy younger than two with a congenital heart defect. CDR3 protein: CASSQDRGGDSYEQYF. CDR3 bases: TGCGCCAGCAGCCAAGATAGGGGAGGGGACTCCTACGAGCAGTACTTC.